This T cell receptor (beta chain) was sequenced during a study of shared clonotypes between healthy human individuals. Study donors comprised healthy, HIV-negative adults devoid of recent acute infection or vaccination. There are 17 residues in the CDR3. Germline CDR1 reads SNHLY; CDR2 reads FYNNEI. The junction had 12 bases not matched to a gene; V was cut back by 6 bases and J by 6 bases. Notes on the study in general: Approximately 4.9% of naive CD4 clonotypes were shared across a few donors. Limited genetic and exposure-history diversity came from having few donors.

This clone was counted a single time. Antigen specificity is unknown. In the study's own analysis: With immunoSEQ giving junction-only sequences and no quality scores, filtering differed. Data came from immunoSEQ multiplex PCR; TCRdb stores just in-frame clones and leaves some out. V and J calls and clone size follow that table, whereas D and trimming were derived from the DNA. Of 850,000 to 1,200,000 clones listed, around 74% are singletons. The chain has TRBV2 and TRBJ2-3; 13 bases fit TRBD2. The sample was memory CD4+ T cells sorted from blood. Subset specified: CD45RA-negative fraction. This TCR derives from a young man in good health. Here the CDR3 DNA reads TGTGCCAGCAGCTCACCGACTAGCGGGAGGCTGGGGGATACGCAGTATTTT. Translating gives CASSSPTSGRLGDTQYF.